This is a list of T cell receptor beta chains from one sample in a study of beta chain features in type 1 diabetes. This table comes from immunoSEQ multiplex PCR, and its TCRdb copy is limited to in-frame clones, with some not included. The sample shows around 180,000 clones, 7% to 9% of them seen only once. Material for sequencing was central memory CD4+ T cells from blood. These receptors were obtained from a young man with type 1 diabetes. Both conserved end residues are part of each CDR3. D genes are given only for firm matches. Not all rows give a size; the values are once, few, many and, for expanded clones, a class.

TRBV15	15	.	TRBJ1-5	.	TGTGCCACCAGCAGAGATAGGCGGGGTCGGCAGCCCCAGCATTTT	CATSRDRRGRQPQHF
TRBV15	17	.	TRBJ1-5	.	TGTGCCACCAGCAGAGATCCACAGGGAAGGAGCAATCAGCCCCAGCATTTT	CATSRDPQGRSNQPQHF
TRBV4-1	13	few	TRBJ2-3	.	TGCGCCAGCAGCCCTACTAGCACAGATACGCAGTATTTT	CASSPTSTDTQYF
TRBV7-2	15	.	TRBJ2-4	.	TGTGCCAGCAGCTTAGGACCCAGGGAGGAAAACATTCAGTACTTC	CASSLGPREENIQYF
TRBV5-6	13	medium-sized	TRBJ2-1	.	TGTGCCAGCAGCTTGAATGACAGAGACCAGCAGTTCTTC	CASSLNDRDQQFF
TRBV15	14	.	TRBJ2-7	.	TGTGCCACCAGCAGAGATTGGCCAGCCTACGAGCAGTACTTC	CATSRDWPAYEQYF
TRBV5-8	17	few	TRBJ2-2	.	TGTGCCAGCAGCAGTTCGATCGAGGACAGACTAACCGGGGAGCTGTTTTTT	CASSSSIEDRLTGELFF
TRBV6-5	15	.	TRBJ2-1	.	TGTGCCAGCAGTTACAGACCAACGGCGGACAATGAGCAGTTCTTC	CASSYRPTADNEQFF
TRBV28	14	.	TRBJ1-2	.	TGTGCCAGCATAACAGGGCCAGGGAACTATGGCTACACCTTC	CASITGPGNYGYTF
TRBV21-1	20	.	TRBJ1-5	.	TGTGCCAGCAGCAAAGGCGGGGAGGGACACGATAGGCATAGCAATCAGCCCCAGCATTTT	CASSKGGEGHDRHSNQPQHF
TRBV18	14	.	TRBJ2-1	.	TGTGCCAGCTCACCAATCCAGTCCGTCAATGAGCAGTTCTTC	CASSPIQSVNEQFF
TRBV5-8	16	few	TRBJ2-1	TRBD1	TGTGCCAGCAGCTTGGAGGTGGGACAGGCCTACAATGAGCAGTTCTTC	CASSLEVGQAYNEQFF
TRBV18	16	.	TRBJ1-5	.	TGTGCCAGCTCACCAGGCCAAGGGGCTAGCAATCAGCCCCAGCATTTT	CASSPGQGASNQPQHF
TRBV29-1	11	.	TRBJ2-5	.	TGCAGCGTATCAGGGGTGGAGACCCAGTACTTC	CSVSGVETQYF
TRBV28	16	once	TRBJ1-6	TRBD1	TGTGCCAGCAGTTTATCTCGCTCGGGACAGGGTTCACCCCTCCACTTT	CASSLSRSGQGSPLHF
TRBV27	15	.	TRBJ2-7	TRBD2	TGTGCCAGCAGTCCCTTCCAGCGGGGATCCTACGAGCAGTACTTC	CASSPFQRGSYEQYF
TRBV18	15	.	TRBJ1-5	TRBD1	TGTGCCAGCTCATCATCGACAGGGCGATATCAGCCCCAGCATTTT	CASSSSTGRYQPQHF
TRBV18	16	few	TRBJ2-1	TRBD1	TGTGCCAGCTCACCCGGTGGACAGGGGGCCTACAATGAGCAGTTCTTC	CASSPGGQGAYNEQFF
TRBV6-1	13	.	TRBJ2-7	TRBD1	TGTGCCAGCCGTCGGGACAGCTCCTACGAGCAGTACTTC	CASRRDSSYEQYF
TRBV4-3	16	few	TRBJ2-5	TRBD1	TGCGCCAGCAGCCAAGAACACAGGGGCAGGGGAGAGACCCAGTACTTC	CASSQEHRGRGETQYF
TRBV6-5	16	.	TRBJ2-6	.	TGTGCCAGCAGTTACGTTTTCACATCTGGGGCCAACGTCCTGACTTTC	CASSYVFTSGANVLTF
TRBV25-1	11	few	TRBJ2-2	.	TGTGCCAGACCAGGGGAACGGGAGCTGTTTTTT	CARPGERELFF
TRBV7-9	15	.	TRBJ2-1	.	TGTGCCAGCAGCTTAGATGGGCGGACTACGGTTGAGCAGTTCTTC	CASSLDGRTTVEQFF
TRBV28	13	.	TRBJ2-7	.	TGTGCCAGCGGAGGCGGAGGGAATTACGAGCAGTACTTC	CASGGGGNYEQYF
TRBV28	16	few	TRBJ2-7	.	TGTGCCAGCAGTTTATCAGGGTTCGGAAGGTCCTACGAGCAGTACTTC	CASSLSGFGRSYEQYF
TRBV4-2	15	few	TRBJ2-7	TRBD2	TGTGCCAGCAGCCAAGATTCGGTAGCGGGATACGAGCAGTACTTC	CASSQDSVAGYEQYF
TRBV7-8	14	few	TRBJ2-5	.	TGTGCCAGCAGCTTATTAAGGTTCGGGGAGACCCAGTACTTC	CASSLLRFGETQYF
TRBV28	14	.	TRBJ2-7	.	TGTGCCAGCAGTCCCCGCAGGGTTTTCTACGAGCAGTACTTC	CASSPRRVFYEQYF
TRBV28	15	many	TRBJ2-7	TRBD1	TGTGCCAGCAGCCGGGGGGACAGGGTCACCTACGAGCAGTACTTC	CASSRGDRVTYEQYF
TRBV18	13	few	TRBJ2-7	.	TGTGCCAGCTCACCACGGACTACTATTGAGCAGTACTTC	CASSPRTTIEQYF
TRBV7-2	13	few	TRBJ2-5	.	TGTGCCAGCAGCCCTACAGGATCTGAGACCCAGTACTTC	CASSPTGSETQYF
TRBV15	17	.	TRBJ2-1	TRBD1	TGTGCCACCAGCAGAGATCACGGACAGGGGGCCCGGAATGAGCAGTTCTTC	CATSRDHGQGARNEQFF
TRBV7-9	13	few	TRBJ1-2	.	TGTGCCAGCAGCTTAGAGGGGGACTATGGCTACACCTTC	CASSLEGDYGYTF
TRBV5-1	13	few	TRBJ2-1	.	TGCGCCAGCGCCCGCTCCAGGGAAGATGAGCAGTTCTTC	CASARSREDEQFF
TRBV7-8	13	few	TRBJ2-1	.	TGTGCCAGCAGCTTAGGGGCATACAATGAGCAGTTCTTC	CASSLGAYNEQFF
TRBV18	15	few	TRBJ2-1	TRBD2	TGTGCCAGCTCCCCAGGGACTAGCGGGAGTCGTGAGCAGTTCTTC	CASSPGTSGSREQFF
TRBV4-3	14	few	TRBJ2-3	.	TGCGCCAGCAGCCAGGCTCCGCGCACAGATACGCAGTATTTT	CASSQAPRTDTQYF
TRBV6-5	13	.	TRBJ2-3	.	TGTGCCAGCAGTGACTCGCTAACAGATACGCAGTATTTT	CASSDSLTDTQYF
TRBV2	15	few	TRBJ1-5	.	TGTGCCAGCAGTCAGGGCTCCTATAGCAATCAGCCCCAGCATTTT	CASSQGSYSNQPQHF
TRBV12-5	13	few	TRBJ1-2	TRBD1	TGTGCTAGTGGCATGGGACAGAACTATGGCTACACCTTC	CASGMGQNYGYTF
TRBV18	15	.	TRBJ1-2	TRBD1	TGTGCCAGCTCATCACAAGTGGGACAGGGATATGGCTACACCTTC	CASSSQVGQGYGYTF
TRBV7-2	16	few	TRBJ1-5	TRBD1	TGTGCCAGCAGCTTATATGGGACAGGGGGCAATCAGCCCCAGCATTTT	CASSLYGTGGNQPQHF
TRBV28	14	few	TRBJ2-7	TRBD2	TGTGCCAGCAGTTGTGGGACTACTATCTGCGAGCAGTACTTC	CASSCGTTICEQYF
TRBV4-3	16	many	TRBJ2-2	.	TGCGCCAGCAGCCGAGAGTACCAGGGTGACACCGGGGAGCTGTTTTTT	CASSREYQGDTGELFF
TRBV10-2	15	.	TRBJ1-5	TRBD1	TGCGCCAGCAGGAAGGGACAGAATAGCAATCAGCCCCAGCATTTT	CASRKGQNSNQPQHF
TRBV5-1	14	few	TRBJ2-7	TRBD2	TGCGCCAGCAGACTAGCGGGGGGCCCCTACGAGCAGTACTTC	CASRLAGGPYEQYF
TRBV15	13	.	TRBJ2-5	.	TGTGCCACCAGCAGAGGACAGAAAGAGACCCAGTACTTC	CATSRGQKETQYF
TRBV27	15	.	TRBJ1-5	TRBD1	TGTGCCAGCAACCTAAGGGGGCCCCAGGGCAGGCCCCAGCATTTT	CASNLRGPQGRPQHF
TRBV2	14	.	TRBJ1-5	.	TGTGCCAGCAATCCGACAGGCAACAATCAGCCCCAGCATTTT	CASNPTGNNQPQHF
TRBV7-2	13	.	TRBJ1-2	.	TGTGCCAGCAGCTTAACAGGCTCGGATGGCTACACCTTC	CASSLTGSDGYTF
TRBV6-5	11	.	TRBJ2-7	.	TGTGCCAGCAGCAATGCCTACGAGCAGTACTTC	CASSNAYEQYF
TRBV5-1	16	.	TRBJ2-3	TRBD2	TGCGCCAGCAGTGTAGCAGCGGGGGGGCCAGGAGATACGCAGTATTTT	CASSVAAGGPGDTQYF
TRBV18	15	few	TRBJ1-4	TRBD1	TGTGCCAGCTCACTCCAGACAGGGGTGGGAGAAAAACTGTTTTTT	CASSLQTGVGEKLFF
TRBV11-3	13	few	TRBJ2-1	.	TGTGCCAGCAGTTTAACAACCGGGACAGAGCAGTTCTTC	CASSLTTGTEQFF